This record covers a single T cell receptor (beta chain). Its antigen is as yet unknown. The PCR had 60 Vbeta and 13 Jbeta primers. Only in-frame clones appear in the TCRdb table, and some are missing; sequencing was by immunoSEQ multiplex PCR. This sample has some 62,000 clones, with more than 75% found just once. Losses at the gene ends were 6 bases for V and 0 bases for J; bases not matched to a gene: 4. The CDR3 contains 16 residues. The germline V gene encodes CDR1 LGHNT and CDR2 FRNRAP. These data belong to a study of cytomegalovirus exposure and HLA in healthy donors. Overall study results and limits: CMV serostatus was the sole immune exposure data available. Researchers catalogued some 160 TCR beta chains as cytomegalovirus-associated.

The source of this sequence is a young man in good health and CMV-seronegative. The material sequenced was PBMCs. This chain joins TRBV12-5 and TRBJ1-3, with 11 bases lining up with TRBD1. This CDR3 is CASGLGQGASGNTIYF. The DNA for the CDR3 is TGTGCTAGTGGGTTAGGACAGGGGGCCTCTGGAAACACCATATATTTT.